The 6 T cell receptor beta chains below all came from one sample that was sequenced in a study of blood T cell repertoires in COVID-19 (dated by TCRdb to about 2020). The method was the immunoSEQ multiplex PCR assay. TCRdb provides this immuneACCESS table in a form limited to in-frame rearrangements. Some clones are lacking; in checked studies, under half of them reflect an unresolved V gene, and why the rest are absent is not known. The sample yields about 190,000 clones; roughly 78% were counted once. Together, the top ten hold 2.8% of the sample. The sample was peripheral blood. The receptors were gathered from a woman aged 80 or older with active or convalescent COVID-19.

The chain combines TRBV4-1 with TRBJ2-1, with 9 bases fitting TRBD2. Germline values: CDR1 MGHRA, CDR2 YSYEKL. V gave up 4 bases and J gave up 3 bases; unmatched junction bases: 7. The CDR3 has 16 amino acids. This CDR3 reads CASSRETSGRYNEQFF. In nucleotides, the CDR3 is TGCGCCAGCAGCCGAGAAACTAGCGGGCGCTACAATGAGCAGTTCTTC.

The V and J genes are TRBV2 and TRBJ2-5; D call uncertain. The CDR3 is 11 residues long. V shed 4 bases and J shed 4 bases, with 4 bases lying between them. Germline V gene lookup returns CDR1 SNHLY and CDR2 FYNNEI. The chain's CDR3 is CASSVGETQYF. For the CDR3, the DNA is TGTGCCAGCAGTGTCGGAGAGACCCAGTACTTC.

The chain has TRBV5-1 and TRBJ1-1; 9 nucleotides match TRBD1. The germline V gene encodes CDR1 SGHRS and CDR2 YFSETQ. The CDR3 consists of 15 residues. Trimming removed 2 bases from V and 1 base from J; junction bases left unmatched: 3. The CDR3 protein is CASSLAQGANTEAFF. The CDR3 DNA sequence: TGCGCCAGCAGCTTAGCACAGGGGGCGAACACTGAAGCTTTCTTT.

This clone has only a few counts. V gene TRBV18 combines with J gene TRBJ1-1; TRBD1 agrees at 8 bases. V lost 6 bases, J lost 3 bases, and 6 bases stayed unmatched. The CDR3 consists of 14 residues. Germline CDR1 KGHSH, CDR2 LQKENI. CDR3 residues: CASSLLQGDTEAFF. DNA for the CDR3: TGTGCCAGCTCCCTACTACAGGGGGACACTGAAGCTTTCTTT.

This clone has just a few counts. This rearrangement joins TRBV5-5 to TRBJ1-1; 7 bases are a match to TRBD1. J gave up 4 bases and V 3 bases, and 9 bases lay outside the gene matches. Germline V gives CDR1 SGHKS, CDR2 YYEKEE (reference sequence). The length of the CDR3 is 15 residues. For the CDR3, the DNA is TGTGCCAGCAGCTATACAGGGGTTCCCACCACTGAAGCTTTCTTT. It is translated as CASSYTGVPTTEAFF.

The chain recombines TRBV21-1 with TRBJ1-3; whether TRBD1, the table's D call, matches the DNA was not checked. TRBV21-1 is described as a pseudogene. The CDR3 sequence is 16 residues long. Here the CDR3 DNA reads TGTGCCAGCAGCAAAGCAGGGGACAGCTCTGGAAACACCATATATTTT. Its translation: CASSKAGDSSGNTIYF.